The rows below give T cell receptor beta chains drawn from one sample of a study of OX40 agonist ivuxolimab in advanced cancers. The repertoire was sequenced with immunoSEQ multiplex PCR; TCRdb's copy has only in-frame clones and lacks some. Seen here are under 95,000 clones, approximately 88% observed once, and the top ten hold approximately 1.5%. Specimen: CD4+ or CD8+ T cells sorted from blood, collected in a trial of the OX40 agonist ivuxolimab. These receptors were collected from an adult with an advanced solid tumor such as melanoma, head and neck, liver or kidney cancer. CDR3s include the opening cysteine and the closing phenylalanine or tryptophan. The D gene is left open where the match is weak. Size tells how often a clone was seen (once, few, many) or the class of an expanded clone, and some rows leave it out.

j_call | v_call | d_call | clone_size | cdr3_nt | cdr3_aa
TRBJ2-7 | TRBV4-3 | NA | NA | TGCGCCAGCAGCCAAGATGGTCGGGAAGGCGAGCAGTACTTC | CASSQDGREGEQYF
TRBJ2-7 | TRBV7-3 | NA | NA | TGTGCCAGCAGCTCCAATCCGGACAGCACGCAGTACTTC | CASSSNPDSTQYF
TRBJ2-3 | TRBV7-2 | NA | once | TGTGCCAGCAGCTTATGGGCGGGATCAGATACGCAGTATTTT | CASSLWAGSDTQYF
TRBJ1-6 | TRBV5-8 | NA | NA | TGTGCCAGCAGCTCGTTTTCACCCCTCCACTTT | CASSSFSPLHF
TRBJ2-3 | TRBV7-9 | NA | NA | TGTGCCAGCAGCTCAAGCGGCGGCACAGATACGCAGTATTTT | CASSSSGGTDTQYF
TRBJ2-2 | TRBV28 | TRBD2 | NA | TGTGCCAGCAAAGCGGGAGTAGCTACCGGGGAGCTGTTTTTT | CASKAGVATGELFF
TRBJ2-5 | TRBV5-1 | NA | NA | TGCGCCAGCAGCCCTGGGGACACCCAAGAGACCCAGTACTTC | CASSPGDTQETQYF
TRBJ2-3 | TRBV5-1 | NA | NA | TGCGCCAGCAGCTTGTCGAGCACAGATACGCAGTATTTT | CASSLSSTDTQYF
TRBJ1-4 | TRBV28 | NA | NA | TGTGCCAGCAAGACAGGCGAGAATGAAAAACTGTTTTTT | CASKTGENEKLFF
TRBJ2-7 | TRBV19 | TRBD1 | NA | TGTGCCAGTAGTAGGTCAGACAGGGGTACCTACGAGCAGTACTTC | CASSRSDRGTYEQYF
TRBJ2-5 | TRBV9 | NA | once | TGTGCCAGCAGCGTAGATTGGGCTAGCGCGGGTCAGACCCAGTACTTC | CASSVDWASAGQTQYF
TRBJ1-3 | TRBV5-4 | TRBD1 | NA | TGTGCCAGCAGCAATGACAGGGCTGGAAACACCATATATTTT | CASSNDRAGNTIYF
TRBJ1-3 | TRBV13 | NA | NA | TGTGCCAGCAGCCTAACCGGGGGCTCCGGAAACACCATATATTTT | CASSLTGGSGNTIYF
TRBJ2-2 | TRBV28 | TRBD2 | NA | TGTGCCAGCAGCGGCGGGAGGAGGACCGGGGAGCTGTTTTTT | CASSGGRRTGELFF
TRBJ1-1 | TRBV2 | TRBD1 | NA | TGTGCCAGCAGGGAGGGGGCATACACTGAAGCTTTCTTT | CASREGAYTEAFF
TRBJ1-3 | TRBV7-2 | NA | NA | TGTGCCAGCAGCTTAGCGCAAGGGGGAGGAAACACCATATATTTT | CASSLAQGGGNTIYF
TRBJ2-1 | TRBV10-2 | TRBD2 | once | TGCGCCAGCAGCCCCGGGACTAGCGGTTACAATGAGCAGTTCTTC | CASSPGTSGYNEQFF
TRBJ1-4 | TRBV7-2 | NA | NA | TGTGCCAGCAGCTTGGGGGAGTTTAATGAAAAACTGTTTTTT | CASSLGEFNEKLFF